Below, 8 T cell receptor beta chains from the same sample are listed, as sequenced in a study of cytomegalovirus exposure and HLA in healthy donors. 13 Jbeta primers and 60 Vbeta primers were used for the PCR. Sequencing was performed with immunoSEQ multiplex PCR; in TCRdb, only in-frame clones are kept and a portion is missing. This table holds around 150,000 clones, around 83% found once. Sequencing used PBMCs. These receptors were obtained from a man aged 18-30 years in good health and CMV-seropositive.

The chain recombines TRBV11-2 with TRBJ2-5, with TRBD2 matching over 7 bases. V was clipped by 3 bases and J by 5 bases; unmatched bases: 6. The CDR3 totals 14 residues. Germline values: CDR1 SGHAT, CDR2 FQNNGV. The chain's CDR3 is CASSFSVGGETQYF. DNA for the CDR3: TGTGCCAGCAGCTTTAGCGTGGGGGGGGAGACCCAGTACTTC. The full variable domain, with the rest looked up from reference TRBV11-2 and TRBJ2-5, is EAGVAQSPRYKIIEKRQSVAFWCNPISGHATLYWYQQILGQGPKLLIQFQNNGVVDDSQLPKDRFSAERLKGVDSTLKIQPAKLEDSAVYLCASSFSVGGETQYFGPGTRLLVL.

The chain combines TRBV4-1 with TRBJ2-4; 7 positions match TRBD1. V lost 4 bases and J lost 12; bases outside the gene matches: 9. Germline V CDR1 and CDR2: MGHRA, YSYEKL. This CDR3 contains 13 residues. CDR3: CASSLDRVDSQYF. The CDR3 nucleotides read TGCGCCAGCAGCCTCGACAGGGTCGACAGTCAGTACTTC.

The V gene is TRBV6-5, the J gene TRBJ1-2; D might be TRBD1 (5 bases). The length of the CDR3 is 15 residues. The V and J ends lost 0 bases and 5 bases respectively, with 13 bases between them. Germline V gene sequence: CDR1 MNHEY, CDR2 SVGAGI. The CDR3 is CASSYSRQGGYGYTF. In DNA form, the CDR3 reads TGTGCCAGCAGTTACTCGAGGCAGGGCGGTTATGGCTACACCTTC.

The V gene is TRBV2, the J gene TRBJ1-5; tentative D call: TRBD1 (5 bases). The CDR3 covers 14 residues. Trimming took 7 bases from V and 0 from J, leaving 10 bases between them. Germline V gene lookup returns CDR1 SNHLY and CDR2 FYNNEI. This CDR3 reads CASKRDYSNQPQHF. The CDR3 DNA reads TGTGCCAGCAAAAGGGACTATAGCAATCAGCCCCAGCATTTT.

V is TRBV7-2 and J is TRBJ2-1; 7 bases are shared with TRBD2. The germline gives CDR1 SGHTA, CDR2 FQGNSA. J gave up 4 bases and V 5 bases, and 8 bases lay outside the gene matches. The CDR3 sequence is 15 residues long. CDR3 sequence (DNA): TGTGCCAGCAGCCCCGGGACTAACTATTACAATGAGCAGTTCTTC. Translated, it gives CASSPGTNYYNEQFF.

The CDR3 region has the DNA TGTGCCAGCAGCCCCTACTTCGTCTCCTACGAGCAGTACTTC. Translated: CASSPYFVSYEQYF. This chain connects TRBV7-2 to TRBJ2-7; D gene ambiguous. Per germline, CDR1 SGHTA and CDR2 FQGNSA. This CDR3 comprises 14 residues. V gave up 5 bases and J gave up 0 bases, with 11 bases separating them.

The chain combines TRBV6-1 with TRBJ2-1; maybe TRBD2 (6 bases). The germline CDR1 and CDR2 sequences are MNHNS and SASEGT. The CDR3 is 14 residues long. Trimming shortened V by 10 bases and J by 10 bases, and 23 bases separated the two germline ends. CDR3 nucleotide sequence: TGTGCCACCGGCCGGCGGGAAAAAGGGGACGAGCAGTTCTTC. This sequence encodes CATGRREKGDEQFF.

The chain is built from TRBV14 and TRBJ2-1; TRBD2 matches 9 bases. The CDR3 sequence is 13 residues long. Germline V lookup: CDR1 SGHDN, CDR2 FVKESK. V gave up 2 bases and J gave up 12 bases; unmatched junction bases: 5. The CDR3 is CASSQRGGARQFF. The DNA of the CDR3 is TGTGCCAGCAGCCAACGCGGGGGGGCCCGGCAGTTCTTC. Using reference TRBV14 and TRBJ2-1 for the parts outside the CDR3, the full variable domain is EAGVTQFPSHSVIEKGQTVTLRCDPISGHDNLYWYRRVMGKEIKFLLHFVKESKQDESGMPNNRFLAERTGGTYSTLKVQPAELEDSGVYFCASSQRGGARQFFGPGTRLTVL.